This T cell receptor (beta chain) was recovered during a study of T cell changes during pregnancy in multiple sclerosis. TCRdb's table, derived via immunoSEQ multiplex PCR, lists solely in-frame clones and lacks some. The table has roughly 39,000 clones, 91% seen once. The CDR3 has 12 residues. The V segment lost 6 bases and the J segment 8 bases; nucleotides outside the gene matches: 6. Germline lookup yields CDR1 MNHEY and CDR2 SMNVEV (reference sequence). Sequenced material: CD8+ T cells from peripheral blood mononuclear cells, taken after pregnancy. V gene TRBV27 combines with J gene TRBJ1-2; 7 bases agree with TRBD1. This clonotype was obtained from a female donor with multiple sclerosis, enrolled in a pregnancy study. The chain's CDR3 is CASRSTGYGYTF. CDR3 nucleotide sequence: TGTGCCAGCAGATCGACAGGGTACGGCTACACCTTC.